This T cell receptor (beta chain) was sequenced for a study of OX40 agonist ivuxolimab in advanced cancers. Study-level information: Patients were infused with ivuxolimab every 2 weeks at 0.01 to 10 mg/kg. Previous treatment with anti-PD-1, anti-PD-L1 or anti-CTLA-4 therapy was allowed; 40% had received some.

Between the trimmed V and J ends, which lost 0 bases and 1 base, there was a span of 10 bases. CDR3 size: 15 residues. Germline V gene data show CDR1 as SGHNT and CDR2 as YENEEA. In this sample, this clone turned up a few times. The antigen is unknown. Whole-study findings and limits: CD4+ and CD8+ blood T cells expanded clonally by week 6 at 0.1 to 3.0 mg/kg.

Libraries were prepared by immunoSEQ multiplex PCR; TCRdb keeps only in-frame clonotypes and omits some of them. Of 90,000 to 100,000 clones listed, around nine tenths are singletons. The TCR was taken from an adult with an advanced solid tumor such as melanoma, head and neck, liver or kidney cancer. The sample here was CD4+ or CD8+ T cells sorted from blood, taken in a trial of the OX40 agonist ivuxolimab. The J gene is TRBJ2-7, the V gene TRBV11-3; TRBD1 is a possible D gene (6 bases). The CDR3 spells CASSLEGQPSYEQYF. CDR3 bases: TGTGCCAGCAGCTTAGAAGGACAGCCTTCCTACGAGCAGTACTTC. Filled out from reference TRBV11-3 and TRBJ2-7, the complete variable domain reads EAGVVQSPRYKIIEKKQPVAFWCNPISGHNTLYWYLQNLGQGPELLIRYENEEAVDDSQLPKDRFSAERLKGVDSTLKIQPAELGDSAVYLCASSLEGQPSYEQYFGPGTRLTVT.